One and the same sample provided the 20 T cell receptor beta chains below, sequenced in a study of blood T cell repertoires in COVID-19. Some clones are missing from TCRdb's copy, which holds only in-frame ones; the method was immunoSEQ multiplex PCR. This table holds around 270,000 clones, around 89% found once. Sequencing used peripheral blood. The receptors come from a middle-aged man with acute or convalescent COVID-19.

V is TRBV7-2 and J is TRBJ2-1; 8 positions agree with TRBD2. Losses at the gene ends were 5 bases for V and 4 bases for J; bases not matched to a gene: 4. This CDR3 contains 14 residues. Germline V gene lookup returns CDR1 SGHTA and CDR2 FQGNSA. CDR3 nucleotides: TGTGCCAGCAGCAACCGGGGGGGATACAATGAGCAGTTCTTC. This codes for CASSNRGGYNEQFF.

CDR3: CASRTAYNQPQHF. In DNA form, the CDR3 reads TGTGCCAGCAGGACAGCGTACAATCAGCCCCAGCATTTT. The V gene is TRBV5-5, the J gene TRBJ1-5; D possibly corresponds to TRBD1 (5 bases). This CDR3 has 13 amino acids. The V and J ends lost 5 bases and 3 bases respectively, with 9 bases between them. Germline V CDR1 and CDR2: SGHKS, YYEKEE (reference sequence).

The J gene is TRBJ1-1, the V gene TRBV18, with a possible D match to TRBD1 (5 bases). Trimming took 3 bases from V and 4 from J, leaving 15 bases between them. The CDR3 contains 15 residues. Germline V gives CDR1 KGHSH, CDR2 LQKENI. CDR3 DNA sequence: TGTGCCAGCTCACCCTTAGGGGCGGGAGGCACTGAAGCTTTCTTT. Translated, it gives CASSPLGAGGTEAFF. Full variable domain (missing parts from reference TRBV18 and TRBJ1-1): NAGVMQNPRHLVRRRGQEARLRCSPMKGHSHVYWYRQLPEEGLKFMVYLQKENIIDESGMPKERFSAEFPKEGPSILRIQQVVRGDSAAYFCASSPLGAGGTEAFFGQGTRLTVV.

In the case of this clone: Other DNA sequences of this sample code for an identical CDR3. This chain links TRBV7-2 with TRBJ1-3, with a tentative D call TRBD1 (5 bases). The CDR3 spans 12 residues. V was shortened by 2 bases and J by 7 bases, with 6 bases between the two germline ends. Germline CDR1 and CDR2: SGHTA and FQGNSA. DNA for the CDR3: TGTGCCAGCAGCTTATCAGGGAACACCATATATTTT. It specifies CASSLSGNTIYF. Complete variable domain (other parts from reference TRBV7-2 and TRBJ1-3): GAGVSQSPSNKVTEKGKDVELRCDPISGHTALYWYRQSLGQGLEFLIYFQGNSAPDKSGLPSDRFSAERTGGSVSTLTIQRTQQEDSAVYLCASSLSGNTIYFGEGSWLTVV.

The rearrangement links TRBV5-1 to TRBJ1-1, with 7 positions matching TRBD1. V trimming: 4 bases; J trimming: 6 bases; junction bases outside the gene matches: 12. This CDR3 is 15 amino acids long. CDR1 and CDR2 from the germline V gene are SGHRS and YFSETQ. CDR3 protein: CASSLTGLDVAEAFF. CDR3 sequence (DNA): TGCGCCAGCAGCCTGACAGGGCTTGACGTCGCTGAAGCTTTCTTT.

The rearrangement joins TRBV4-1 to TRBJ2-7, with TRBD1 matching over 9 bases. Germline assignment: CDR1 MGHRA and CDR2 YSYEKL. This CDR3 comprises 16 residues. Unmatched junction bases numbered 10, after V lost 2 bases and J lost 5 bases. The CDR3 nucleotides are TGCGCCAGCAGCCAACCGACCGGGACAGGGATCAACGAGCAGTACTTC. The encoded protein is CASSQPTGTGINEQYF.

This chain uses TRBV3-1 (or the pseudogene TRBV3-2) with TRBJ2-7; TRBD1 agrees at 8 bases. The CDR3 totals 12 residues. The V gene end was trimmed by 4 bases and the J gene end by 9 bases; junction bases not matched to a gene: 5. The germline gives CDR1 LGHDT, CDR2 YNNKEL (reference sequence). DNA for the CDR3: TGTGCCAGCAGCCCGACAGGGGCAGTGCAGTACTTC. It encodes CASSPTGAVQYF.

V usage is TRBV7-8 and J usage is TRBJ2-1; 8 bases match TRBD2. With V trimmed by 5 bases and J by 1 base, 10 bases remained unmatched. CDR1 SGHVS and CDR2 FQNEAQ come from the germline V gene. The CDR3 loop spans 17 amino acids. This CDR3 is CASSPGTRIRSYNEQFF. DNA of the CDR3: TGTGCCAGCAGCCCGGGGACTAGGATCCGGTCCTACAATGAGCAGTTCTTC.

The V and J genes are TRBV18 and TRBJ1-2; TRBD1 might be the D (6 bases). Deletions cut 3 bases from V and 6 bases from J, with 20 bases between. This CDR3 is 16 amino acids long. The V gene's germline CDR1 is KGHSH and CDR2 LQKENI. The CDR3 bases are TGTGCCAGCTCACCGATTGCCCAACAGGGTTCGGATGGCTACACCTTC. Protein sequence: CASSPIAQQGSDGYTF.

The gene calls are TRBV19 and TRBJ1-4; D remains ambiguous. The CDR3 runs 16 residues. Germline loops: CDR1 LNHDA, CDR2 SQIVND (reference sequence). V shed 3 bases and J shed 4 bases, with 15 bases lying between them. Here the CDR3 reads CASSMPAAAYNEKLFF. CDR3 nucleotides: TGTGCCAGTAGTATGCCGGCGGCAGCTTATAATGAAAAACTGTTTTTT.

The chain joins TRBV9 to TRBJ2-1, with TRBD2 identical over 8 bases. The CDR3 has 15 amino acids. Germline V CDR1 and CDR2: SGDLS, YYNGEE. After removal of 0 bases from V and 4 bases from J, the junction contained 3 bases not matched to a gene. The CDR3 protein is CASSVGGGRYNEQFF. The CDR3 bases are TGTGCCAGCAGCGTAGGCGGGGGGCGGTACAATGAGCAGTTCTTC.

The gene calls are TRBV5-1 and TRBJ1-4; D may be TRBD1 (5 bases). Trimming pared 5 bases from V and 1 base from J, leaving 18 bases between. The CDR3 extends over 17 amino acids. Germline loops: CDR1 SGHRS, CDR2 YFSETQ. The CDR3 reads CASRVSPNQGTNEKLFF. CDR3 DNA sequence: TGCGCCAGCAGAGTCAGCCCCAACCAGGGAACTAATGAAAAACTGTTTTTT.

This clone was detected once. The chain couples TRBV6-5 to TRBJ1-5; tentatively, D is TRBD1 (5 bases). This CDR3 is 14 amino acids long. Trimming took 5 bases from V and 4 from J, leaving 12 bases between them. Germline V gene lookup returns CDR1 MNHEY and CDR2 SVGAGI. As DNA, the CDR3 is TGTGCCAGCAGTCCAGGGTTGTGGAATCAGCCCCAGCATTTT. Translating it yields CASSPGLWNQPQHF.

The chain combines TRBV5-1 with TRBJ1-1; D is perhaps TRBD1 (5 bases). The CDR3 has 16 amino acids. CDR1 and CDR2 from the germline V gene are SGHRS and YFSETQ. The germline V and J ends were trimmed by 2 bases and 1 base, with 15 bases remaining between them. DNA for the CDR3: TGCGCCAGCAGCTTCACCGCCGGGGGAACGAACACTGAAGCTTTCTTT. Protein product: CASSFTAGGTNTEAFF.

The chain has TRBV6-6 and TRBJ2-3, with TRBD2 identical over 8 bases. The junction had 15 bases not matched to a gene; V was cut back by 5 bases and J by 2 bases. Germline CDR1 and CDR2: MNHNY and SVGAGI (reference sequence). The CDR3 runs to 18 residues. The CDR3: CASSQNFPGGELTDTQYF. The CDR3 DNA reads TGTGCCAGCAGTCAAAACTTCCCGGGGGGGGAACTCACAGATACGCAGTATTTT.

This clone was picked up a small number of times. The rearrangement uses TRBV3-1 (or the pseudogene TRBV3-2) and TRBJ1-1; D perhaps matches TRBD1 (5 bases). Germline loops: CDR1 LGHDT, CDR2 YNNKEL (reference sequence). The CDR3 is 15 amino acids. V was clipped by 5 bases and J by 3 bases, with 16 bases between them. The chain's CDR3 is CASSSSGQQDTEAFF. CDR3 coding DNA: TGTGCCAGCAGCTCATCCGGACAACAGGACACTGAAGCTTTCTTT.

The chain recombines TRBV18 with TRBJ1-2, with 7 positions matching TRBD1. The length of the CDR3 is 13 residues. Trimming cost V 0 bases and J 7 bases; bases outside gene matches: 2. The germline gives CDR1 KGHSH, CDR2 LQKENI. The CDR3 DNA reads as TGTGCCAGCTCACCACCTGACAGGGTTGGCTACACCTTC. This gives the protein CASSPPDRVGYTF.

This clone was observed a single time. The J gene is TRBJ1-4, the V gene TRBV27, with D uncertain. Germline V CDR1 and CDR2: MNHEY, SMNVEV (reference sequence). Trimming removed 2 bases at V and 7 bases at J, with 17 bases between. CDR3 length: 16 amino acids. The CDR3 sequence is CASSLMYGNSGEKLFF. The CDR3 nucleotides are TGTGCCAGCAGTTTAATGTACGGGAATTCCGGTGAAAAACTGTTTTTT.

V usage is TRBV19 and J usage is TRBJ2-1, with TRBD1 as a possible D gene (7 bases). Germline CDR1 LNHDA, CDR2 SQIVND (reference sequence). The V gene lost 9 bases and the J gene lost 5 bases, with 14 bases spanning the gap. This CDR3 spans 13 amino acids. CDR3 amino acids: CASKGAGNNEQFF. Here the CDR3 DNA reads TGTGCCAGCAAGGGGGCGGGGAACAATGAGCAGTTCTTC. The variable domain in full, completed from reference TRBV19 and TRBJ2-1, reads DGGITQSPKYLFRKEGQNVTLSCEQNLNHDAMYWYRQDPGQGLRLIYYSQIVNDFQKGDIAEGYSVSREKKESFPLTVTSAQKNPTAFYLCASKGAGNNEQFFGPGTRLTVL.

The chain employs TRBV19 and TRBJ2-3; TRBD2 aligns across 9 bases. V was clipped by 5 bases and J by 1 base; unmatched bases: 7. This CDR3 has 16 residues. The germline V gene has CDR1 LNHDA and CDR2 SQIVND (reference sequence). DNA of the CDR3: TGTGCCAGTAGTCCGCAAGCGGGGGGACGCACAGATACGCAGTATTTT. It codes for CASSPQAGGRTDTQYF.